These T cell receptor beta chains were read from a single sample in a study of T-cell reconstitution after alpha-beta-depleted transplantation in children. One entry per CDR3 protein results from TCRdb running MiXCR on the PCR reads. The sample contains about 270,000 distinct CDR3 sequences, 9.9% of which appear only once. Sequencing used PBMCs from the stem cell graft donor, obtained from the stem cell graft. These receptor sequences come from a human donor who donated a stem cell graft to a child with SCID. The CDR3 runs from the conserved cysteine through the conserved F or W.

v_call,cdr3_aa
TRBV12-3/TRBV12-4,CASSPGVAAGNEQFF
TRBV12-3/TRBV12-4,CASTRGTGDTQYF
TRBV20-1,CSATTGQTVTDTQYF
TRBV5-6,CASSLVGQPSGANVLTF
TRBV20-1,CSAATGGTDTQYF
TRBV5-4,CASRLGGGTLNTEAFF
TRBV5-1,CASSPVPGNTGELFF
TRBV12-3/TRBV12-4,CASSLGQSIGELFF
TRBV3-1,CASSQDRDRGLLSSYNEQFF
TRBV20-1,CSAPETGPYSNQPQHF
TRBV6-5,CASSPMAPYNSPLHF
TRBV7-8,CASSLSGGSGNTIYF
TRBV16,CASSQSRPGDAFF
TRBV5-1,CASSLVAAGAEQFF
TRBV7-9,CASSSRDSPNVLTF
TRBV4-2,CASSQEGTSGDNNEQFF
TRBV12-3/TRBV12-4,CASSLGAQVANTGELFF
TRBV29-1,CSVERGWANTEAFF
TRBV20-1,CSADGQGLNYEQYF